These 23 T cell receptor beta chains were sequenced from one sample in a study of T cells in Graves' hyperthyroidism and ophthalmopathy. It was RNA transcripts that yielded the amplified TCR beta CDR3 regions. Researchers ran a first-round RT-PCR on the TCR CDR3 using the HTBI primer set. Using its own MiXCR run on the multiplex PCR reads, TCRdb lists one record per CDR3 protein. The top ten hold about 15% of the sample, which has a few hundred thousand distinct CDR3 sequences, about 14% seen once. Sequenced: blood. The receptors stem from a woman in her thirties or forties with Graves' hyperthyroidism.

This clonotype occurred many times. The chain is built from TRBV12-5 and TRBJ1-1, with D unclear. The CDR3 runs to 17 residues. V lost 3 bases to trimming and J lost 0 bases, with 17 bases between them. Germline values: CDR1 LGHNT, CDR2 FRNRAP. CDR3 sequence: CASGFFPPQSMNTEAFF. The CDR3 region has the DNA TGTGCTAGTGGTTTCTTCCCCCCCCAGAGCATGAACACTGAAGCTTTCTTT.

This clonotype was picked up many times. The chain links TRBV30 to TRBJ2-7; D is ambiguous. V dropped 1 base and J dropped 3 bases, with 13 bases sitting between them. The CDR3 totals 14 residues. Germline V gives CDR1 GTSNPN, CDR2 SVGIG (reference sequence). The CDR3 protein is CAWSDPRPNYEQYF. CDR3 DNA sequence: TGTGCCTGGAGTGACCCTAGACCAAACTACGAGCAGTACTTC. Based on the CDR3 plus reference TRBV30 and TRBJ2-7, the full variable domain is SQTIHQWPATLVQPVGSPLSLECTVEGTSNPNLYWYRQAAGRGLQLLFYSVGIGQISSEVPQNLSASRPQDRQFILSSKKLLLSDSGFYLCAWSDPRPNYEQYFGPGTRLTVT.

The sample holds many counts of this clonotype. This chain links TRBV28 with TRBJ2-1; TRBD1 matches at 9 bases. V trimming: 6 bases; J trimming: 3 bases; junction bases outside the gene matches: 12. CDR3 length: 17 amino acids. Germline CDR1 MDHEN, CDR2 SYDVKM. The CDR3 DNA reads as TGTGCCAGCAGCCAACCAGAGGACAGGGGATTCTACAATGAGCAGTTCTTC. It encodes CASSQPEDRGFYNEQFF. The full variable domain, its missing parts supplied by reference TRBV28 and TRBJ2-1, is DVKVTQSSRYLVKRTGEKVFLECVQDMDHENMFWYRQDPGLGLRLIYFSYDVKMKEKGDIPEGYSVSREKKERFSLILESASTNQTSMYLCASSQPEDRGFYNEQFFGPGTRLTVL.

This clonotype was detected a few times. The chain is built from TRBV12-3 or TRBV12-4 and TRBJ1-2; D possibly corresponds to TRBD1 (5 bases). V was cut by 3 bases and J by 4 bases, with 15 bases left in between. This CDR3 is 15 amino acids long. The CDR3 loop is CASSFPAQGAYGYTF. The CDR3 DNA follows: TGTGCCAGCAGTTTTCCTGCCCAGGGCGCCTATGGCTACACCTTC.

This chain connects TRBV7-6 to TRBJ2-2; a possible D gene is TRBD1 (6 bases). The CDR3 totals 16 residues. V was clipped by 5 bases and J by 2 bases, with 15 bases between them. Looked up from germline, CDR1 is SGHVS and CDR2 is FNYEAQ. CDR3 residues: CASSGTGTLNTGELFF. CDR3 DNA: TGTGCCAGCAGCGGGACCGGGACACTTAACACCGGGGAGCTGTTTTTT.

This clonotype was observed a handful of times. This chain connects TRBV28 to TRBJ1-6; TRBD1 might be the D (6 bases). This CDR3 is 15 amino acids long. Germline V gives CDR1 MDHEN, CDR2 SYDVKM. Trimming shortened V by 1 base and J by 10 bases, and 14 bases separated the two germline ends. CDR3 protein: CASSLSSGQVSPLHF. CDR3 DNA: TGTGCCAGCAGTTTATCGTCGGGACAAGTATCACCCCTCCACTTT.

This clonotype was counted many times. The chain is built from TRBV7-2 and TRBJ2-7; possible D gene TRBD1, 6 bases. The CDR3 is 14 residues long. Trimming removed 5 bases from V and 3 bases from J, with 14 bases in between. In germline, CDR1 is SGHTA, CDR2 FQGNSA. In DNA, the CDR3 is TGTGCCAGCAGCACACAGGGAATAGGCTACGAGCAGTACTTC. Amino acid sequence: CASSTQGIGYEQYF.

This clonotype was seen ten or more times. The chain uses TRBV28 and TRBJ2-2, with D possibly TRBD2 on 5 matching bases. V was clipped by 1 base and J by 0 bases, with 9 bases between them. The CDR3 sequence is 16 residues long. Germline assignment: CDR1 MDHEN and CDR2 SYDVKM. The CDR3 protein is CASSLSASPNTGELFF. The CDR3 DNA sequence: TGTGCCAGCAGTTTATCTGCTAGCCCGAACACCGGGGAGCTGTTTTTT.

CDR3 protein: CASSSGPDTGELFF. CDR3 nucleotide sequence: TGTGCCAGCAGCTCAGGACCCGACACCGGGGAGCTGTTTTTT. The chain couples TRBV5-4 to TRBJ2-2; no clear D. Trimming left V 3 bases short and J 3 bases short, with 9 bases between. The CDR3 is made up of 14 amino acids. CDR1 and CDR2 from the germline V gene are SGHNT and YYREEE (reference sequence).

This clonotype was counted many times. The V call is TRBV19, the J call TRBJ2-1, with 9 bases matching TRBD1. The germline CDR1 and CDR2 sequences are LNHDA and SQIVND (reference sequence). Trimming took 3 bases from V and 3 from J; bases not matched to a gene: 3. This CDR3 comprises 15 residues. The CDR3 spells CASSMGTGYYNEQFF. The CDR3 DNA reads TGTGCCAGTAGTATGGGGACAGGGTACTACAATGAGCAGTTCTTC.

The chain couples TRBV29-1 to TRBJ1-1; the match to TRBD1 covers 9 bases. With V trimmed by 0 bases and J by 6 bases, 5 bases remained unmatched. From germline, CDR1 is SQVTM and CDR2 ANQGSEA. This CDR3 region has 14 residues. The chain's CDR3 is CSVEEGTGRAEAFF. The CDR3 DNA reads TGCAGCGTTGAAGAGGGGACAGGGAGGGCTGAAGCTTTCTTT.

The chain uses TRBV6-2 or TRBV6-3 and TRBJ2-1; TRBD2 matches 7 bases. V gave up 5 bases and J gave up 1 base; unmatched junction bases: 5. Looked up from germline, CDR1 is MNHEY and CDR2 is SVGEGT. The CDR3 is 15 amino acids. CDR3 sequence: CASSNGLGSYNEQFF. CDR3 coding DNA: TGTGCCAGCAGTAATGGACTAGGTTCCTACAATGAGCAGTTCTTC.

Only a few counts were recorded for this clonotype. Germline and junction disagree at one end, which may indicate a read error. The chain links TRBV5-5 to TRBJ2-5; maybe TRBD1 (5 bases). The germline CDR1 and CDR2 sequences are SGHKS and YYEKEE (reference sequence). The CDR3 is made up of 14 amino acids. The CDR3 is CASSLDRYQEAQYF. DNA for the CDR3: TGTGCCAGCAGCTTGGACAGGTACCAAGAGGCCCAGTACTTC. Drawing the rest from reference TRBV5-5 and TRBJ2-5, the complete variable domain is DAGVTQSPTHLIKTRGQQVTLRCSPISGHKSVSWYQQVLGQGPQFIFQYYEKEERGRGNFPDRFSARQFPNYSSELNVNALLLGDSALYLCASSLDRYQEAQYFGPGTRLLVL.

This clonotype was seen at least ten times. The CDR3 DNA reads TGTGCCTGGAGTGTAGATTGGGGGCATGGCTACACCTTC. Translated: CAWSVDWGHGYTF. V is TRBV30 and J is TRBJ1-2; D may be TRBD1 (6 bases). Trimming pared 0 bases from V and 6 bases from J, leaving 11 bases between. Per the germline V gene, CDR1 is GTSNPN and CDR2 is SVGIG (reference sequence). The CDR3 covers 13 residues.

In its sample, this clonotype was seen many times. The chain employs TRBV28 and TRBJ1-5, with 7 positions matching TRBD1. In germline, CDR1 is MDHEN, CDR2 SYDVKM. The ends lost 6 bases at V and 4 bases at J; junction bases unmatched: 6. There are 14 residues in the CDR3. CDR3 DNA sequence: TGTGCCAGCAGCCGCCGGGACAGAAATCAGCCCCAGCATTTT. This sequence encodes CASSRRDRNQPQHF. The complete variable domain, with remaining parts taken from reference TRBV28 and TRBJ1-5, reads DVKVTQSSRYLVKRTGEKVFLECVQDMDHENMFWYRQDPGLGLRLIYFSYDVKMKEKGDIPEGYSVSREKKERFSLILESASTNQTSMYLCASSRRDRNQPQHFGDGTRLSIL.

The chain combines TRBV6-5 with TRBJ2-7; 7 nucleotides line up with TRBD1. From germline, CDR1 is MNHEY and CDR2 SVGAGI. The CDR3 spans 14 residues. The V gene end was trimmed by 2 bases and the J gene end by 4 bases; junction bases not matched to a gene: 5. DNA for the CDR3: TGTGCCAGCAGTTACGGGGGACAGCCTTACGAGCAGTACTTC. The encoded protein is CASSYGGQPYEQYF.

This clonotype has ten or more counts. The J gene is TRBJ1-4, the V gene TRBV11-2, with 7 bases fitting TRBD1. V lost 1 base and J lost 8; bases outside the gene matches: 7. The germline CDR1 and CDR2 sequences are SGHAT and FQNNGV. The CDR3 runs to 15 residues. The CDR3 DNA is TGTGCCAGCAGCTTAGGGGGGGGACAGTCGGAAAAACTGTTTTTT. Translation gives CASSLGGGQSEKLFF.

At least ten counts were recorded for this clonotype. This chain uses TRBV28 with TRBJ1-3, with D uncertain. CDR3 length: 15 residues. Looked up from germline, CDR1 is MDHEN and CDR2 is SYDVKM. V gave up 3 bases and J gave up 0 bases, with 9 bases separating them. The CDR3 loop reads CASSFAISSGNTIYF. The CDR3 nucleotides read TGTGCCAGCAGTTTCGCGATTTCCTCTGGAAACACCATATATTTT.

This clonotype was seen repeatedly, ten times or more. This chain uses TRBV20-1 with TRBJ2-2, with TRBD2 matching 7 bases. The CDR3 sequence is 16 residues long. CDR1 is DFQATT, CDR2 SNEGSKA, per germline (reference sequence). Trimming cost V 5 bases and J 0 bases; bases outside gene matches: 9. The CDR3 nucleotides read TGCAGTGCTGGGGGGGTCAGCGGCGCGAACACCGGGGAGCTGTTTTTT. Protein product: CSAGGVSGANTGELFF.

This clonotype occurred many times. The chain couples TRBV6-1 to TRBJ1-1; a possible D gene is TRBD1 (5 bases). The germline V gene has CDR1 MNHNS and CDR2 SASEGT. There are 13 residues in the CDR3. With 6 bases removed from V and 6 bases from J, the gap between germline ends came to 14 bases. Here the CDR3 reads CASRHGAIAEAFF. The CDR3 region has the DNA TGTGCCAGCAGGCACGGGGCGATTGCTGAAGCTTTCTTT.

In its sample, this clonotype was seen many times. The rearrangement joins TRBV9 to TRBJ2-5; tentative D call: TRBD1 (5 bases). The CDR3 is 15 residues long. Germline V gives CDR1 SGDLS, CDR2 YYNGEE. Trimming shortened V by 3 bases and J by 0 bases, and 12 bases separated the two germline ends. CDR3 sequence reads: CASSGGARYQETQYF. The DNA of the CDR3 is TGTGCCAGCAGCGGGGGCGCCAGATACCAAGAGACCCAGTACTTC.

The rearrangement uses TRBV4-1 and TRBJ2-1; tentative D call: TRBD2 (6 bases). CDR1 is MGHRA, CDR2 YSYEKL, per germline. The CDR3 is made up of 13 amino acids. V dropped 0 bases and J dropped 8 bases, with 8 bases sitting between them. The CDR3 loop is CASSQDTGDEQFF. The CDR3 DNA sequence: TGCGCCAGCAGCCAAGATACGGGAGATGAGCAGTTCTTC.

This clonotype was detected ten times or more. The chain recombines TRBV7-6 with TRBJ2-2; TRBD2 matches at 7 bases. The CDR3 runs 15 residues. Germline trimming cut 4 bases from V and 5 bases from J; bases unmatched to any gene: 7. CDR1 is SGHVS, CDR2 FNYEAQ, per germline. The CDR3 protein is CASSSLGGGTGELFF. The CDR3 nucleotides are TGTGCCAGCAGCTCCCTGGGGGGAGGGACCGGGGAGCTGTTTTTT.